This T cell receptor (beta chain) is drawn from a study of cytotoxic CD8 clonotypes in ibrutinib-treated CLL. This clone came up once. Clones were sequenced by immunoSEQ multiplex PCR, and TCRdb holds only the in-frame ones, with some missing. The sample carries about 92,000 clones, approximately 71% recorded once. The source was PBMCs, collected after 24 months of ibrutinib treatment. This receptor was identified in a human donor with chronic lymphocytic leukemia.

CDR3 bases: TGCGCCAGCAGCCCCGGGCGAGGGCTGGATGAAAAACTGTTTTTT. As protein: CASSPGRGLDEKLFF. V gene TRBV5-1 combines with J gene TRBJ1-4; D is ambiguous. Trimming removed 4 bases at V and 6 bases at J, with 16 bases between. CDR3 length equals 15 residues. The germline CDR1 and CDR2 sequences are SGHRS and YFSETQ.